A single T cell receptor beta chain is shown here with its context. CDR3 length: 17 residues. Germline CDR1 reads LGHNA; CDR2 reads YNFKEQ. Trimming cost V 0 bases and J 7 bases; bases outside gene matches: 10. As originally analysed: Estimated nucleated cell counts came from reference gene primer amplification. The table came from immunoSEQ multiplex PCR; TCRdb's copy has only in-frame clones and leaves some out. D and trimming were read from the DNA, whereas the V and J calls and clone size are those reported in that table. This table holds over 150,000 clones, less than 85% found once. This sample is drawn from a study of blood T cell repertoires in COVID-19. Participants were aged about 18 to 100 years, lived in 24 US areas, and enrolled virtually. Participants' reported clinical history set cohort assignment. Symptom resolution, clearance, or two negative PCRs marked the recovered donors of Cohort 3.

This receptor was obtained from a woman aged 30 to 39 who had recovered from COVID-19. The chain couples TRBV4-2 to TRBJ2-3, with 10 bases that match TRBD2. Specimen: PBMCs or T cells enriched from blood (not recorded which). CDR3 sequence: CASSQEALAGVVNTQYF. DNA of the CDR3: TGTGCCAGCAGCCAAGAGGCCCTAGCGGGAGTGGTAAATACGCAGTATTTT.